Below, 21 T cell receptor beta chains from the same sample are listed, as sequenced in a study of response to subunit inactivated influenza vaccine. TCRdb redid the calling of the RT-PCR reads with MiXCR, one entry per CDR3 protein. The table has hundreds of thousands of distinct CDR3 sequences, 10% to 12% seen once. These sequences were also reported in another study, on T cells expressing NK-cell markers. From that second work: cDNA encoding TCR beta was synthesized via 5'RACE template switching incorporating UMIs.

The specimen was PBMCs from blood, collected on the day of vaccination. Source of these receptors: a man between 50 and 59 years old who received an inactivated influenza vaccine.

V usage is TRBV5-1 and J usage is TRBJ2-1; 8 nucleotides match TRBD2. The CDR3 loop spans 16 amino acids. The germline V gene has CDR1 SGHRS and CDR2 YFSETQ. After removal of 0 bases from V and 6 bases from J, the junction contained 8 bases not matched to a gene. DNA for the CDR3: TGCGCCAGCAGCTTGGCGGGGACTAGTAATCTCAATGAGCAGTTCTTC. Its translation: CASSLAGTSNLNEQFF.

This clonotype occurred many times. This chain links TRBV15 with TRBJ1-5; no reliable D call. Deletions cut 0 bases from V and 4 bases from J, with 1 base between. The germline CDR1 and CDR2 sequences are LNHNV and YYDKDF (reference sequence). This CDR3 comprises 12 residues. CDR3 sequence reads: CATSRENQPQHF. CDR3 in DNA: TGTGCCACCAGCAGAGAGAATCAGCCCCAGCATTTT.

Many counts were recorded for this clonotype. CDR3 protein: CSVEGTGGIFEQFF. The CDR3 DNA reads as TGCAGCGTTGAAGGGACAGGGGGAATCTTTGAGCAGTTCTTC. The V gene is TRBV29-1, the J gene TRBJ2-1; 10 bases match TRBD1. In germline, CDR1 is SQVTM, CDR2 ANQGSEA. The CDR3 is 14 residues long. The V and J ends lost 1 base and 9 bases, in that order; junction bases with no gene match: 6.

The CDR3 coding sequence is TGTGCCAGCAGCTCCCAGGTGGGGCTCGAGCAGTACTTC. Residues: CASSSQVGLEQYF. This chain uses TRBV7-6 with TRBJ2-7; D possibly corresponds to TRBD1 (5 bases). CDR1 and CDR2 (germline): SGHVS, FNYEAQ. This CDR3 region has 13 residues. V lost 4 bases, J lost 6 bases, and 13 bases lay in between.

This clonotype has at least ten counts. CDR3 in amino acids: CASSLLGETQYF. The DNA for the CDR3 is TGCGCCAGCAGCCTCCTAGGGGAGACCCAGTACTTC. The chain is built from TRBV4-1 and TRBJ2-5; D gene uncertain. The CDR3 spans 12 residues. Germline lookup yields CDR1 MGHRA and CDR2 YSYEKL. V gave up 4 bases and J gave up 5 bases, with 8 bases separating them.

This chain links TRBV7-2 with TRBJ2-3, with 7 nucleotides matching TRBD2. The CDR3 has 17 amino acids. Looked up from germline, CDR1 is SGHTA and CDR2 is FQGNSA. The J segment lost 0 bases and the V segment lost 3 bases, leaving 9 bases of the junction unmatched. DNA of the CDR3: TGTGCCAGCAGCTTCGCCATGGGAGGGACTAGCACAGATACGCAGTATTTT. Its protein product is CASSFAMGGTSTDTQYF.

The sample holds a few counts of this clonotype. V usage is TRBV28 and J usage is TRBJ2-7; D remains unclear. Looked up from germline, CDR1 is MDHEN and CDR2 is SYDVKM. The germline V and J ends were trimmed by 1 base and 2 bases, with 12 bases remaining between them. There are 15 residues in the CDR3. The CDR3 DNA reads TGTGCCAGCAGTTTATTAACGGATTCAGCCTACGAGCAGTACTTC. This codes for CASSLLTDSAYEQYF.

Turning to this clonotype: The junction and the germline gene differ at one end; a read error may be behind it. V usage is TRBV7-2 and J usage is TRBJ2-2; 10 bases map to TRBD2. In germline, CDR1 is SGHTA, CDR2 FQGNSA. This CDR3 is built from 15 residues. Here the CDR3 reads CASSLLLAGTEELFF. The DNA for the CDR3 is TGTGCCAGCAGCCTCTTACTAGCGGGGACCGAGGAGCTGTTTTTT.

The chain combines TRBV5-1 with TRBJ2-3, with D tentatively TRBD1 (6 bases). V lost 3 bases and J lost 0, with 11 bases in between. From germline, CDR1 is SGHRS and CDR2 YFSETQ. The CDR3 loop spans 15 amino acids. CDR3 region: CASSYRDTSTDTQYF. CDR3 bases: TGCGCCAGCAGCTACCGGGACACAAGCACAGATACGCAGTATTTT. Together with reference TRBV5-1 and TRBJ2-3, the CDR3 gives the full variable domain: KAGVTQTPRYLIKTRGQQVTLSCSPISGHRSVSWYQQTPGQGLQFLFEYFSETQRNKGNFPGRFSGRQFSNSRSEMNVSTLELGDSALYLCASSYRDTSTDTQYFGPGTRLTVL.

This clonotype was seen a few times. V usage is TRBV28 and J usage is TRBJ2-7, with D perhaps matching TRBD2 (6 bases). The germline gives CDR1 MDHEN, CDR2 SYDVKM. V gave up 3 bases and J gave up 2 bases, with 14 bases separating them. The CDR3 consists of 15 residues. As DNA, the CDR3 is TGTGCCAGCAGTTTTGGCGGGGCGAGGGCCTACGAGCAGTACTTC. Protein: CASSFGGARAYEQYF.

The chain employs TRBV18 and TRBJ1-5; 8 nucleotides line up with TRBD1. The V and J ends lost 3 bases and 2 bases, in that order; junction bases with no gene match: 3. The CDR3 runs 15 residues. From germline, CDR1 is KGHSH and CDR2 LQKENI. The CDR3 region has the DNA TGTGCCAGCTCACCCGCGGGACAGGGCAATCAGCCCCAGCATTTT. Translation: CASSPAGQGNQPQHF.

The J gene is TRBJ2-1, the V gene TRBV12-5; 7 bases align to TRBD1. The tail of the sequence fits TRBJ2-7 better, so the J call may be wrong. CDR1 and CDR2 from the germline V gene are LGHNT and FRNRAP. The CDR3 consists of 16 residues. DNA of the CDR3: TGTGCTAGTGGTGACAAGACAGGGAATCCCTACAATGAGCAGTACTTC. Its protein is CASGDKTGNPYNEQYF.

The sample holds many counts of this clonotype. The chain carries TRBV29-1 and TRBJ2-7; D is tentatively TRBD1 or TRBD2 (5 bases each). V was pared by 4 bases and J by 2 bases, with 9 bases between. The V gene's germline CDR1 is SQVTM and CDR2 ANQGSEA. The CDR3 sequence is 12 residues long. CDR3 protein: CSVGGVAYEQYF. CDR3 nucleotide sequence: TGCAGCGTTGGAGGGGTAGCCTACGAGCAGTACTTC.

This clonotype was observed a few times. The gene calls are TRBV25-1 and TRBJ1-5; D unresolved. V was shortened by 3 bases and J by 3 bases, with 9 bases between the two germline ends. The CDR3 covers 14 residues. Germline CDR1 reads MGHDK; CDR2 reads SYGVNS. CDR3 residues: CASSETSLNQPQHF. The CDR3 DNA sequence: TGTGCCAGCAGTGAGACCAGCCTCAATCAGCCCCAGCATTTT.

This sequence joins TRBV12-3 or TRBV12-4 and TRBJ2-3; possible D gene TRBD1, 6 bases. CDR3 length: 16 residues. V shed 4 bases and J shed 5 bases, with 19 bases lying between them. CDR3 nucleotides: TGTGCCAGCAGTTCCGATAGACAGGCGGAAGTAGATACGCAGTATTTT. It specifies CASSSDRQAEVDTQYF.

The V and J genes are TRBV18 and TRBJ2-7, with 7 bases fitting TRBD2. J lost 6 bases, V lost 1 base, and 9 bases had no gene match. This CDR3 is 15 amino acids long. CDR1 is KGHSH, CDR2 LQKENI, per germline. This chain's CDR3 is CASSPRQREGGEQYF. In DNA, the CDR3 is TGTGCCAGCTCACCACGGCAGAGGGAGGGTGGCGAGCAGTACTTC.

The rearrangement uses TRBV20-1 and TRBJ2-7, with D possibly matching TRBD1 (5 bases). The length of the CDR3 is 14 residues. Trimming shortened V by 1 base and J by 3 bases, and 13 bases separated the two germline ends. The germline V gene encodes CDR1 DFQATT and CDR2 SNEGSKA (reference sequence). The CDR3 bases are TGCAGTGCTAGAGTAGGGGCTAGTTACTACGAGCAGTACTTC. This gives the protein CSARVGASYYEQYF.

This clonotype was observed a few times. This chain uses TRBV9 with TRBJ2-3, with 7 bases fitting TRBD2. Germline values: CDR1 SGDLS, CDR2 YYNGEE. The CDR3 consists of 15 residues. V lost 4 bases to trimming and J lost 5 bases; unmatched junction nucleotides: 10. This CDR3 is CASSLGGTVQDTQYF. CDR3 bases: TGTGCCAGCAGCCTCGGGGGGACGGTACAAGATACGCAGTATTTT.

This clonotype was seen a few times. The DNA for the CDR3 is TGCAGCGTGCCAACTAGCGGCTCCTACAATGAGCAGTTCTTC. This gives the protein CSVPTSGSYNEQFF. V is TRBV29-1 and J is TRBJ2-1; TRBD2 agrees at 8 bases. Trimming at V came to 6 bases and at J to 0 bases, leaving 4 bases not matched to a gene. The CDR3 has 14 amino acids. Germline CDR1 SQVTM, CDR2 ANQGSEA.

This rearrangement joins TRBV20-1 to TRBJ2-4; maybe TRBD2 (6 bases). V was trimmed by 0 bases and J by 10 bases, leaving 13 bases between them. This CDR3 spans 13 amino acids. The V gene's germline CDR1 is DFQATT and CDR2 SNEGSKA (reference sequence). The CDR3 region has the DNA TGCAGTGCTAGAGACCGACCCGGGAGTATTCAGTACTTC. It codes for CSARDRPGSIQYF.

In its sample, this clonotype was seen many times. V usage is TRBV11-2 and J usage is TRBJ1-2; D unresolved. CDR3 length: 12 residues. V was clipped by 6 bases and J by 8 bases, with 13 bases between them. CDR1 and CDR2 from the germline V gene are SGHAT and FQNNGV. The CDR3: CASRLTGRGYTF. Written as DNA, the CDR3 is TGTGCCAGCAGACTAACCGGTCGGGGCTACACCTTC.